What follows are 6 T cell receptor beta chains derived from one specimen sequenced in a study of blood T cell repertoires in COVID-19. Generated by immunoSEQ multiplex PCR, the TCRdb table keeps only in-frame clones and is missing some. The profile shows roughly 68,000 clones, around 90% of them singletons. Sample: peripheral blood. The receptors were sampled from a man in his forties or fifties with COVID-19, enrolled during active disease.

In DNA, the CDR3 is TGCAGCGTGGGCCAAGAAAAACTGTTTTTT. Its translation is CSVGQEKLFF. This sequence joins TRBV29-1 and TRBJ1-4; D remains unclear. V was trimmed by 6 bases and J by 8 bases, leaving 7 bases between them. There are 10 residues in the CDR3. Looked up from germline, CDR1 is SQVTM and CDR2 is ANQGSEA.

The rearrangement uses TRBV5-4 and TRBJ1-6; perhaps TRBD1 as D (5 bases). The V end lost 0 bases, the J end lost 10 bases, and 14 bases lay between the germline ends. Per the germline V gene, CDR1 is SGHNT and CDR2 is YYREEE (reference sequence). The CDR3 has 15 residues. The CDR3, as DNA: TGTGCCAGCAGCTTGGATTCAGGGCTAGGCTCACCCCTCCACTTT. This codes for CASSLDSGLGSPLHF.

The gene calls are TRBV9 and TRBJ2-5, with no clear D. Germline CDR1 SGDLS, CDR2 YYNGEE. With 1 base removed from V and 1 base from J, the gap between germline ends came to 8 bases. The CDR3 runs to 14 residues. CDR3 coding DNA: TGTGCCAGCAGCGTACTCGCGCTCCAAGAGACCCAGTACTTC. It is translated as CASSVLALQETQYF. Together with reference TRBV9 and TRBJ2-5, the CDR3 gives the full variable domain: DSGVTQTPKHLITATGQRVTLRCSPRSGDLSVYWYQQSLDQGLQFLIQYYNGEERAKGNILERFSAQQFPDLHSELNLSSLELGDSALYFCASSVLALQETQYFGPGTRLLVL.

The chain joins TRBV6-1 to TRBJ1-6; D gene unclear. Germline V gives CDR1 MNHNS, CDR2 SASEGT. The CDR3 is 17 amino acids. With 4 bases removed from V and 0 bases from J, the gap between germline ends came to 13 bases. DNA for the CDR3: TGTGCCAGCAGTGCGCGATTCGGTAGCTCCTATAATTCACCCCTCCACTTT. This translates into CASSARFGSSYNSPLHF.

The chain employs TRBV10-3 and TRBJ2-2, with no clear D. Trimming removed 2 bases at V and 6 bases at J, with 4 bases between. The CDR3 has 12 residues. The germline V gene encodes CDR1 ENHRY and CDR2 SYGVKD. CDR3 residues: CAISEEAGELFF. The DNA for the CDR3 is TGTGCCATCAGTGAGGAGGCCGGGGAGCTGTTTTTT.

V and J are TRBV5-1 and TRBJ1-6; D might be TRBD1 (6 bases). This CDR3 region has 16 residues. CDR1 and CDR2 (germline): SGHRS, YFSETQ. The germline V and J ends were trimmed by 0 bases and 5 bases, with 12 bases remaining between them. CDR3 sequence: CASSLDARDNNSPLHF. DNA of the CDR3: TGCGCCAGCAGCTTGGATGCCAGGGACAATAATTCACCCCTCCACTTT.